Below, 6 T cell receptor beta chains from the same sample are listed, as sequenced in a study of blood T cell repertoires in COVID-19. Measured with immunoSEQ multiplex PCR; TCRdb has only the in-frame clones, and not every one. Found here are about 89,000 clones, approximately 86% of them singletons; the top ten hold around 1.3%. The sequencing input was peripheral blood. These receptors all stem from a man aged 80 or over with active or convalescent COVID-19.

V usage is TRBV27 and J usage is TRBJ1-4; 10 bases agree with TRBD1. CDR1 and CDR2 from the germline V gene are MNHEY and SMNVEV (reference sequence). After removal of 6 bases from V and 1 base from J, the junction contained 8 bases not matched to a gene. This CDR3 has 17 amino acids. The CDR3 region has the DNA TGTGCCAGCAGCTGGACAGGGGGTAGGGGAACTAATGAAAAACTGTTTTTT. This sequence encodes CASSWTGGRGTNEKLFF.

The V and J genes are TRBV19 and TRBJ1-1, with 7 positions matching TRBD1. J gave up 4 bases and V 4 bases, and 6 bases lay outside the gene matches. The germline V gene encodes CDR1 LNHDA and CDR2 SQIVND (reference sequence). This CDR3 contains 14 residues. The CDR3 protein is CASSKGQVPTEAFF. In DNA form, the CDR3 reads TGTGCCAGTAGTAAAGGACAGGTCCCCACTGAAGCTTTCTTT.

For this clone: Distinct nucleotide sequences in the sample also encode this CDR3. The chain couples TRBV7-8 to TRBJ2-1, with 11 bases that match TRBD2. CDR3 length: 16 amino acids. CDR1 is SGHVS, CDR2 FQNEAQ, per germline. The trim removed 4 bases at V and 4 bases at J, leaving 6 bases unmatched. The CDR3 bases are TGTGCCAGCAGCTCGCGTAGACTAGCGGGGTACAATGAGCAGTTCTTC. This translates into CASSSRRLAGYNEQFF.

The chain carries TRBV7-9 and TRBJ2-1; 10 nucleotides align to TRBD2. Germline V gene sequence: CDR1 SEHNR, CDR2 FQNEAQ (reference sequence). The CDR3 extends over 16 amino acids. Losses at the gene ends were 5 bases for V and 4 bases for J; bases not matched to a gene: 8. The CDR3 nucleotides are TGTGCCAGCAGCGTCGGACTAGCGGACACTTACAATGAGCAGTTCTTC. Encoded protein: CASSVGLADTYNEQFF.

J is TRBJ1-5 and V is TRBV27, with a possible D match to TRBD1 (5 bases). V gave up 5 bases and J gave up 6 bases, with 11 bases separating them. CDR1 is MNHEY and CDR2 is SMNVEV in the germline V gene (reference sequence). CDR3 length equals 13 residues. The chain's CDR3 is CASSRGSGQPQHF. The CDR3 DNA sequence: TGTGCCAGCAGTCGGGGGAGCGGTCAGCCCCAGCATTTT.

The sample holds one count of this clone. This chain uses TRBV10-2 with TRBJ2-2, with TRBD1 matching over 7 bases. Germline V gene data show CDR1 as WSHSY and CDR2 as SAAADI. This CDR3 comprises 15 residues. The junction had 10 bases not matched to a gene; V was cut back by 6 bases and J by 6 bases. CDR3 sequence: CASRSGTEDAGELFF. CDR3 bases: TGCGCCAGCAGATCCGGGACAGAAGACGCCGGGGAGCTGTTTTTT.